One sample yielded the 18 T cell receptor beta chains listed below, sequenced in a study of cytomegalovirus exposure and HLA in healthy donors (dated by TCRdb to the late 2010s). Libraries came from the immunoSEQ multiplex PCR assay. For the multiplex PCR, a mixture combining 60 forward primers for TCR Vbeta segments and 13 reverse primers for TCR Jbeta segments was used. TCRdb's version of the immuneACCESS table is confined to in-frame rearrangements and falls short of the full clone set. An unresolved V gene accounts for under half of the shortfall where checked; the remainder is of unknown origin. This sample is represented by roughly 250,000 clones; roughly four fifths of them were singletons. 1.5% to 2.5% of the sample lies in the top ten. Sequenced input: PBMCs. The origin of the receptors is a woman aged 40 to 50 in good health and CMV-seropositive.

To note about this clone: Other nucleotide sequences in the sample specify the same CDR3. V gene TRBV12-5 combines with J gene TRBJ2-2; 11 bases line up with TRBD1. V was pared by 5 bases and J by 5 bases, with 4 bases of the junction left unmatched. CDR3 length: 15 amino acids. The germline V gene encodes CDR1 LGHNT and CDR2 FRNRAP. The CDR3 DNA reads TGTGCTAGTGGTCCGGGACAGGGGGGAACCGGGGAGCTGTTTTTT. Its translation: CASGPGQGGTGELFF.

This chain links TRBV29-1 with TRBJ1-1; D gene unclear. The V gene's germline CDR1 is SQVTM and CDR2 ANQGSEA. The CDR3 totals 11 residues. The CDR3 loop is CSLSPNTEAFF. DNA for the CDR3: TGCAGTCTGTCTCCGAACACTGAAGCTTTCTTT.

The rearrangement links TRBV10-3 to TRBJ2-2, with 9 nucleotides matching TRBD2. The CDR3 totals 18 residues. Looked up from germline, CDR1 is ENHRY and CDR2 is SYGVKD. The ends lost 4 bases at V and 0 bases at J; junction bases unmatched: 9. The CDR3, as DNA: TGTGCCATCAGTGGGCGACTAGCGGTTAACGCGAACACCGGGGAGCTGTTTTTT. This gives the protein CAISGRLAVNANTGELFF.

The chain combines TRBV18 with TRBJ1-3; D not resolved. This CDR3 comprises 16 residues. Trimming cost V 1 base and J 0 bases, with 10 bases left between them. Germline CDR1 is KGHSH and CDR2 is LQKENI. CDR3 nucleotide sequence: TGTGCCAGCTCACCACTAGTCGAGGGCTCTGGAAACACCATATATTTT. This codes for CASSPLVEGSGNTIYF.

The chain couples TRBV2 to TRBJ2-7, with TRBD1 identical over 10 bases. Germline V lookup: CDR1 SNHLY, CDR2 FYNNEI. The trim removed 6 bases at V and 3 bases at J, leaving 5 bases unmatched. The CDR3 is 14 amino acids. The CDR3 loop reads CASSAGTGVYEQYF. CDR3 bases: TGTGCCAGCAGCGCCGGGACAGGGGTCTACGAGCAGTACTTC.

The gene calls are TRBV5-6 and TRBJ2-5, with D maybe TRBD1 (5 bases). The better agreement between TRBJ2-7 and the DNA end casts doubt on the J call. The CDR3 loop spans 14 amino acids. Looked up from germline, CDR1 is SGHDT and CDR2 is YYEEEE. The CDR3 is CASSSPSGHYEQYF. The CDR3 DNA reads as TGTGCCAGCAGCTCCCCGTCCGGACACTACGAGCAGTACTTC.

The V gene is TRBV7-2, the J gene TRBJ1-5; D remains ambiguous. The germline gives CDR1 SGHTA, CDR2 FQGNSA. The V end was cut by 5 bases, the J end by 0 bases, with 11 bases between. The CDR3 has 15 amino acids. The CDR3 sequence: CASSPNPDSNQPQHF. In DNA, the CDR3 is TGTGCCAGCAGCCCAAATCCAGATAGCAATCAGCCCCAGCATTTT.

V usage is TRBV6-1 and J usage is TRBJ2-7; D uncertain. CDR1 is MNHNS and CDR2 is SASEGT in the germline V gene. V lost 3 bases and J 6 bases, leaving 15 bases between the germline ends. The length of the CDR3 is 14 residues. CDR3 loop: CASSDFGVSAEQYF. In DNA form, the CDR3 reads TGTGCCAGCAGTGACTTTGGAGTTTCGGCCGAGCAGTACTTC.

This sequence joins TRBV28 and TRBJ2-5; D might be TRBD2 (6 bases). V was cut by 6 bases and J by 7 bases, with 21 bases left in between. The CDR3 sequence is 15 residues long. Germline V gene lookup returns CDR1 MDHEN and CDR2 SYDVKM. The CDR3 nucleotides are TGTGCCAGCAGCCTCCGAGGGGTCCGACTAGGGACCCAGTACTTC. Translated: CASSLRGVRLGTQYF.

J is TRBJ2-2 and V is TRBV4-2; TRBD2 matches at 10 bases. Germline V gene lookup returns CDR1 LGHNA and CDR2 YNFKEQ. The trim removed 0 bases at V and 2 bases at J, leaving 3 bases unmatched. The CDR3 consists of 17 residues. This CDR3 reads CASSQEWTSGNTGELFF. The CDR3 coding sequence is TGTGCCAGCAGCCAAGAGTGGACTAGCGGAAACACCGGGGAGCTGTTTTTT.

V is TRBV7-7 and J is TRBJ2-1, with 8 bases lining up with TRBD2. Germline trimming cut 5 bases from V and 0 bases from J; bases unmatched to any gene: 3. Germline CDR1 reads SSHAT; CDR2 reads FNYEAQ (reference sequence). The CDR3 contains 15 residues. The CDR3 DNA sequence: TGTGCCAGCAGCGCTACTAGCGGCTCCTACAATGAGCAGTTCTTC. This sequence encodes CASSATSGSYNEQFF.

This rearrangement joins TRBV6-5 to TRBJ2-7; weak D call: TRBD2 (6 bases). Germline V gene lookup returns CDR1 MNHEY and CDR2 SVGAGI. Trimming left V 4 bases short and J 0 bases short, with 13 bases between. This CDR3 region has 15 residues. The CDR3 protein is CASSSGTQGSYEQYF. The CDR3 coding sequence is TGTGCCAGCAGTTCCGGGACTCAGGGCTCCTACGAGCAGTACTTC.

The V gene is TRBV5-1, the J gene TRBJ2-7, with a tentative D call TRBD1 (5 bases). The CDR3 totals 16 residues. Germline loops: CDR1 SGHRS, CDR2 YFSETQ. Trimming pared 0 bases from V and 3 bases from J, leaving 16 bases between. The CDR3 sequence: CASSLAADSALYEQYF. The CDR3 DNA reads as TGCGCCAGCAGCTTGGCGGCTGACAGCGCCCTCTACGAGCAGTACTTC. The entire variable domain, with the rest obtained from reference TRBV5-1 and TRBJ2-7, is as follows: KAGVTQTPRYLIKTRGQQVTLSCSPISGHRSVSWYQQTPGQGLQFLFEYFSETQRNKGNFPGRFSGRQFSNSRSEMNVSTLELGDSALYLCASSLAADSALYEQYFGPGTRLTVT.

This sequence joins TRBV9 and TRBJ1-3; 7 bases map to TRBD1. This CDR3 has 14 amino acids. The junction had 4 bases not matched to a gene; V was cut back by 3 bases and J by 4 bases. CDR1 and CDR2 from the germline V gene are SGDLS and YYNGEE. The chain's CDR3 is CASSDGGGGNTIYF. The CDR3 coding sequence is TGTGCCAGCAGCGACGGAGGGGGCGGAAACACCATATATTTT.

This chain joins TRBV14 and TRBJ2-1; D unresolved. V was shortened by 1 base and J by 3 bases, with 7 bases between the two germline ends. In germline, CDR1 is SGHDN, CDR2 FVKESK. This CDR3 is built from 14 residues. The CDR3 DNA follows: TGTGCCAGCAGCCAAGTTTACGGCTACAATGAGCAGTTCTTC. It encodes CASSQVYGYNEQFF.

This chain uses TRBV25-1 with TRBJ2-5, with 7 bases lining up with TRBD1. J was trimmed by 1 base and V by 7 bases; bases with no gene match: 12. Germline V gene sequence: CDR1 MGHDK, CDR2 SYGVNS. This CDR3 has 16 amino acids. CDR3 sequence reads: CASNDMGDRLQETQYF. CDR3 nucleotides: TGTGCCAGCAATGATATGGGGGACAGACTCCAAGAGACCCAGTACTTC. The full variable domain, rest sourced from reference TRBV25-1 and TRBJ2-5, is EADIYQTPRYLVIGTGKKITLECSQTMGHDKMYWYQQDPGMELHLIHYSYGVNSTEKGDLSSESTVSRIRTEHFPLTLESARPSHTSQYLCASNDMGDRLQETQYFGPGTRLLVL.

The chain uses TRBV7-2 and TRBJ2-4; 8 positions agree with TRBD1. The V gene end was trimmed by 5 bases and the J gene end by 4 bases; junction bases not matched to a gene: 4. The CDR3 extends over 14 amino acids. Germline V gives CDR1 SGHTA, CDR2 FQGNSA. CDR3 sequence (DNA): TGTGCCAGCAGCCCGGGGGACAGGAAAAACATTCAGTACTTC. This translates into CASSPGDRKNIQYF.

The chain carries TRBV9 and TRBJ2-5; 7 nucleotides match TRBD1. The J call may be incorrect, as the DNA end agrees better with TRBJ2-7. The germline V gene has CDR1 SGDLS and CDR2 YYNGEE. This CDR3 is 14 amino acids long. This chain's CDR3 is CASSPRGSGYEQYF. The CDR3 nucleotides are TGTGCCAGCAGCCCCAGGGGGTCGGGCTACGAGCAGTACTTC.